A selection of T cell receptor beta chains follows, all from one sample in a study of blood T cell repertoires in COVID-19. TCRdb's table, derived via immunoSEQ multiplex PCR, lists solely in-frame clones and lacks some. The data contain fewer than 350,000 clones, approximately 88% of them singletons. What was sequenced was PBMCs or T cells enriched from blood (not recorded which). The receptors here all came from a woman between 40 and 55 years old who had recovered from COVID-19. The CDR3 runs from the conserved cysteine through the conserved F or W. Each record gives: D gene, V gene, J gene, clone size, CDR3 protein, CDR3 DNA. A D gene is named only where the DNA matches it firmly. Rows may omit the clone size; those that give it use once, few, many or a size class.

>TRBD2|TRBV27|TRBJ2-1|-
CASSLGLAGGSSYNEQFF
TGTGCCAGCAGTTTGGGGCTAGCGGGAGGGAGCTCCTACAATGAGCAGTTCTTC
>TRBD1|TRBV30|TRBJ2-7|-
CAWNPGQGAPVQYF
TGTGCCTGGAACCCGGGACAGGGGGCGCCTGTGCAGTACTTC
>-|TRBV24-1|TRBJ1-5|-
CATSDLDRTGWPQHF
TGTGCCACCAGTGATTTGGACCGAACGGGTTGGCCCCAGCATTTT
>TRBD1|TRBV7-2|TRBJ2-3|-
CASSLRDRDTQYF
TGTGCCAGCAGCTTAAGGGACAGGGATACGCAGTATTTT
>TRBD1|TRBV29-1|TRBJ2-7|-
CSVVGGTGGPYEQYF
TGCAGCGTTGTGGGCGGGACAGGGGGCCCCTACGAGCAGTACTTC
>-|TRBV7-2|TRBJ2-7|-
CASSSPGSLSYEQYF
TGTGCCAGCAGCTCCCCAGGATCCCTCAGTTACGAGCAGTACTTC
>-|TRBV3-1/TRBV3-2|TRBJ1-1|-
CASSQEGWAEPPYTEAFF
TGTGCCAGCAGCCAAGAAGGTTGGGCCGAACCACCCTACACTGAAGCTTTCTTT
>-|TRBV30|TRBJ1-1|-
CAWRTQGNTEAFF
TGTGCCTGGAGGACACAGGGGAACACTGAAGCTTTCTTT
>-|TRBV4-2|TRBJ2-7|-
CASSQEAREGHYEQYF
TGTGCCAGCAGCCAAGAAGCCCGCGAGGGCCATTACGAGCAGTACTTC
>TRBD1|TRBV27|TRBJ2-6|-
CASAKRTGAAGANVLTF
TGTGCCAGCGCGAAACGGACAGGGGCGGCGGGGGCCAACGTCCTGACTTTC
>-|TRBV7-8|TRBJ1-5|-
CASSLWADQPQHF
TGTGCCAGCAGCTTATGGGCAGATCAGCCCCAGCATTTT
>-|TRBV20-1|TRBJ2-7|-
CSASADRREQYF
TGCAGTGCTAGTGCCGACAGGAGGGAGCAGTACTTC
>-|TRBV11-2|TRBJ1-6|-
CASSSVQGNSPLHF
TGTGCCAGCAGCTCCGTACAGGGAAATTCACCCCTCCACTTT
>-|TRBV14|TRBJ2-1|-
CASSPRGSRNEQFF
TGTGCCAGCAGCCCCAGGGGTAGCCGCAATGAGCAGTTCTTC
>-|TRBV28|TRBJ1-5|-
CASSGLGNQPQHF
TGTGCCAGCAGTGGGCTTGGCAATCAGCCCCAGCATTTT
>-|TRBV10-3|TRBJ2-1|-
CAISPSEGEQFF
TGTGCCATCAGTCCTAGCGAAGGTGAGCAGTTCTTC
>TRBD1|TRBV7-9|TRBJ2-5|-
CASSLEGTGVTQYF
TGTGCCAGCAGCTTAGAGGGGACAGGGGTGACCCAGTACTTC
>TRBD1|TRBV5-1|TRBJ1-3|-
CASSQGQGANGNTIYF
TGCGCCAGCAGTCAAGGACAGGGGGCGAATGGAAACACCATATATTTT
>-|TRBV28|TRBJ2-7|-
CASSLSRGYYEQYF
TGTGCCAGCAGTTTGTCGCGCGGCTACTACGAGCAGTACTTC
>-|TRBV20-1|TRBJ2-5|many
CSAQAETQYF
TGCAGTGCCCAGGCAGAGACCCAGTACTTC
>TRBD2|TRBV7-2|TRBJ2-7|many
CASSLGAGVYEQYF
TGTGCCAGCAGCTTAGGGGCGGGGGTCTACGAGCAGTACTTC